This TCR beta chain was identified during a study of blood T cell repertoires in COVID-19. The table came from immunoSEQ multiplex PCR; TCRdb's copy has only in-frame clones and leaves some out. The sample records about 50,000 clones, 87% being singletons. Germline V gene sequence: CDR1 MGHRA, CDR2 YSYEKL. V gave up 1 base and J gave up 0 bases; unmatched junction bases: 6. The CDR3 is 19 amino acids. The chain recombines TRBV4-1 with TRBJ2-1; 13 bases agree with TRBD2. This receptor was obtained from a human donor in a cohort sampled during active COVID-19. Sequences were obtained from peripheral blood. CDR3 nucleotide sequence: TGCGCCAGCAGCCAAGGGGTGACTAGCGGGGGGAGCTCCTACAATGAGCAGTTCTTC. Translating it yields CASSQGVTSGGSSYNEQFF.